Detailed here is one TCR beta chain. Its specificity is not known. The data originate from a study of T cell responses to AZD1222 COVID-19 vaccine. Profiled with immunoSEQ multiplex PCR; TCRdb holds only in-frame clones, not every one. The table includes about 120,000 clones, roughly 86% detected once. Study-wide results and caveats: Donors were largely white British and mainly female; clonal diversity was possibly underestimated. Reportedly, nearly half the spike-specific TCRs target unmutated variant regions.

V was pared by 3 bases and J by 1 base, with 8 bases between. Germline V gene data show CDR1 as SGHRS and CDR2 as YFSETQ. This CDR3 spans 14 amino acids. The specimen comprised peripheral blood, sampled 28 days after the second AZD1222 dose. The sequence came from an adult who received the AZD1222 COVID-19 vaccine. J is TRBJ1-3 and V is TRBV5-1, with a weak D call TRBD1 (5 bases). CDR3 coding DNA: TGCGCCAGCAGCTGGGGGGGATCTGGAAACACCATATATTTT. Translation: CASSWGGSGNTIYF.